This T cell receptor (beta chain) is from a study of CD4 T cells in relation to SARS-CoV-2 and coronaviruses. A word on this clone: Its antigen is undetermined.

The CDR3 sequence is 14 residues long. Trimming cost V 1 base and J 3 bases; bases outside gene matches: 3. The germline V gene has CDR1 SGHTA and CDR2 FQGNSA. Using immunoSEQ multiplex PCR, the repertoire was profiled, and TCRdb retains in-frame clones only, with some absent. Of roughly 41,000 clones listed, approximately 77% are singletons. V gene TRBV7-2 combines with J gene TRBJ2-7, with 7 bases fitting TRBD1. The TCR sequence derives from an adult with COVID-19. Sequenced material: naive CD4+ T cells from PBMCs, cultured in vitro. Subset here: naive CD4+ T cells isolated by negative enrichment. CDR3 protein: CASSLESGGYEQYF. Here the CDR3 DNA reads TGTGCCAGCAGCTTAGAATCAGGGGGCTACGAGCAGTACTTC.